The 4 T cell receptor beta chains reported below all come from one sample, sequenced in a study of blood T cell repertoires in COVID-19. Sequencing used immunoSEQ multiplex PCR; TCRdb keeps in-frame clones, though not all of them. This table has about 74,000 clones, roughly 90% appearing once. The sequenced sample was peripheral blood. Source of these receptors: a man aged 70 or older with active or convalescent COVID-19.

The CDR3 sequence is CASSLTGNQPQHF. CDR3 coding DNA: TGTGCCAGCAGTTTAACAGGCAATCAGCCCCAGCATTTT. The chain employs TRBV12-3 or TRBV12-4 and TRBJ1-5; D gene uncertain. The CDR3 contains 13 residues. Trimming cost V 2 bases and J 2 bases, with 4 bases left between them.

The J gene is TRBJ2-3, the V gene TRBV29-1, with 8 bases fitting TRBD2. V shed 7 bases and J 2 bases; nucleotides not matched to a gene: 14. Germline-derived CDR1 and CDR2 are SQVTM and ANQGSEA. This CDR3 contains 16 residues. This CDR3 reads CSAATREGGYTDTQYF. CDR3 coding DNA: TGCAGCGCTGCTACTCGGGAGGGGGGGTACACAGATACGCAGTATTTT.

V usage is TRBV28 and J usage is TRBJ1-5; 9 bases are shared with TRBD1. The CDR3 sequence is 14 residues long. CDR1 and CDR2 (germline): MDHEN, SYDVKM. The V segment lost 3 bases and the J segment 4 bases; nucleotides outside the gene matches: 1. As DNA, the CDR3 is TGTGCCAGCAGTTTGACAGGGGGAAATCAGCCCCAGCATTTT. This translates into CASSLTGGNQPQHF.

CDR3 bases: TGCGCCAGCAGCTTGTTCTCGGGAGGGCCGGGAGATACGCAGTATTTT. This translates into CASSLFSGGPGDTQYF. V and J are TRBV5-1 and TRBJ2-3, with 8 nucleotides matching TRBD2. The CDR3 is 16 amino acids. V lost 1 base and J lost 5; bases outside the gene matches: 9. The germline V gene encodes CDR1 SGHRS and CDR2 YFSETQ.